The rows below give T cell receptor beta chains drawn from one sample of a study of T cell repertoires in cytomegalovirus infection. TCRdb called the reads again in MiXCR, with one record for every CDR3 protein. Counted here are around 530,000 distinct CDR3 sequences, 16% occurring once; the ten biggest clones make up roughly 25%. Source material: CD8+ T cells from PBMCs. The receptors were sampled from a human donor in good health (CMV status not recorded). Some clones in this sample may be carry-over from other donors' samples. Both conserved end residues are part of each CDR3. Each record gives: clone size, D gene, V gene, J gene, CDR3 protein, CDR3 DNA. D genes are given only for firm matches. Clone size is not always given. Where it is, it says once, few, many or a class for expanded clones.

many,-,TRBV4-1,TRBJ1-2,CASSQVEQRLYGYTF,TGCGCCAGCAGCCAAGTGGAACAGCGACTCTATGGCTACACCTTC
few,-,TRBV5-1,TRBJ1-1,CASSFHGANTEAFF,TGCGCCAGCAGCTTTCACGGGGCCAACACTGAAGCTTTCTTT
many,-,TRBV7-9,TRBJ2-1,CASSLDNRRNEQFF,TGTGCCAGCAGCTTAGATAACAGGAGGAATGAGCAGTTCTTC
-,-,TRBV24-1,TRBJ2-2,CATSDLDRTNTGELFF,TGTGCCACCAGTGACCTTGACAGAACGAACACCGGGGAGCTGTTTTTT
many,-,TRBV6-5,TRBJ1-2,CASSSTGGSYGYTF,TGTGCCAGCAGTTCCACGGGGGGTAGCTATGGCTACACCTTC
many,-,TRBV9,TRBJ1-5,CASSVEPAEGQPQHF,TGTGCCAGCAGCGTAGAGCCGGCGGAGGGTCAGCCCCAGCATTTT
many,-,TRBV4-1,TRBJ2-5,CASSPSEAGAAGETQYF,TGCGCCAGCAGCCCGAGTGAGGCGGGGGCCGCGGGGGAGACCCAGTACTTC
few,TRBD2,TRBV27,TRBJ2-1,CASSNPTLAGGEQFF,TGTGCCAGCAGCAATCCGACGCTAGCGGGAGGAGAGCAGTTCTTC
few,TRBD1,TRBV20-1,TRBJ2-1,CSARAGTGLDNEQFF,TGCAGTGCTAGAGCCGGGACAGGGTTGGACAATGAGCAGTTCTTC
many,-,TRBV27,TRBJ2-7,CASSLPGRKKSYEQYF,TGTGCCAGCAGTTTGCCGGGCAGAAAAAAGTCCTACGAGCAGTACTTC
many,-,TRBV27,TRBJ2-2,CASSGTANTGELFF,TGTGCCAGCAGTGGGACTGCGAACACCGGGGAGCTGTTTTTT
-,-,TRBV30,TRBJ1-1,CAWSAPDRRYTEAFF,TGTGCCTGGAGTGCACCTGACAGGAGGTACACTGAAGCTTTCTTT
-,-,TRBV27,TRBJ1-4,CASSWAAIGELFF,TGTGCCAGCAGTTGGGCAGCAATAGGGGAACTGTTTTTT
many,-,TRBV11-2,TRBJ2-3,CASSLDLLEMNTDTQYF,TGTGCCAGCAGCTTAGATCTTCTAGAGATGAACACAGATACGCAGTATTTT
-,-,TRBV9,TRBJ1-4,CASSAAGEVATNEKLFF,TGTGCCAGCAGCGCCGCCGGCGAAGTTGCAACTAATGAAAAACTGTTTTTT
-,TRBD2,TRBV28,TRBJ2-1,CASSPSGNNVQFF,TGTGCCAGCAGCCCAAGCGGGAACAATGTGCAGTTCTTC
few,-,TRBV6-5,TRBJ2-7,CASSSQGGRPDEQYF,TGTGCCAGCAGTTCCCAGGGCGGGCGGCCTGACGAGCAGTACTTC
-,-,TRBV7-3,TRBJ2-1,CASSLTRGSGNEQFF,TGTGCCAGCAGCTTAACTCGGGGGTCGGGCAATGAGCAGTTCTTC
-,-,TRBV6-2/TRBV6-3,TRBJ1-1,CASSYVAGRNTEAFF,TGTGCCAGCAGTTACGTGGCAGGGCGAAACACTGAAGCTTTCTTT
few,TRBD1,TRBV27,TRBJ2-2,CASSPQGAGGELFF,TGTGCCAGCAGCCCACAGGGGGCTGGCGGGGAGCTGTTTTTT
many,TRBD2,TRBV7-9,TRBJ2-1,CASNGGTSDQSYNEQFF,TGTGCCAGCAATGGGGGGACTAGCGACCAATCCTACAATGAGCAGTTCTTC
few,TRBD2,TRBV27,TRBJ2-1,CASSSFSSGRISNEQFF,TGTGCCAGCAGTTCTTTTTCGAGCGGGAGGATAAGCAATGAGCAGTTCTTC
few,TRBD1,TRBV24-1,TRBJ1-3,CATSDPKGQEHTIYF,TGTGCCACCAGTGATCCTAAGGGACAGGAACACACCATATATTTT
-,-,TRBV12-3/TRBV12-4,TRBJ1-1,CASMGNAEAFF,TGTGCCAGCATGGGTAACGCTGAAGCTTTCTTT
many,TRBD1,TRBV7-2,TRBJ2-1,CASSWGQDRYNEQFF,TGTGCCAGCAGCTGGGGACAGGACCGCTACAATGAGCAGTTCTTC
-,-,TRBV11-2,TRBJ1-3,CASSGKWGGSIRNTIYF,TGTGCCAGCAGCGGCAAATGGGGGGGGTCTATAAGAAACACCATATATTTT
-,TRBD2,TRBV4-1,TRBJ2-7,CASSQDRRTSGDQVEQYF,TGCGCCAGCAGCCAAGATCGCCGGACTAGCGGGGACCAGGTCGAGCAGTACTTC
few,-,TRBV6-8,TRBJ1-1,CASSPRGANTEAFF,TGTGCCAGCAGCCCCCGGGGCGCGAACACTGAAGCTTTCTTT
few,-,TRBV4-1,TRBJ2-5,CASSLTSGTSGETQYF,TGCGCCAGCAGCCTAACCTCCGGGACGAGTGGCGAGACCCAGTACTTC
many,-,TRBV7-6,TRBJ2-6,CASSIFASANVLTF,TGTGCCAGCAGCATATTCGCCTCGGCCAACGTCCTGACTTTC
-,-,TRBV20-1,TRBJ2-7,CSAPRGAYGYEQYF,TGCAGTGCTCCTCGTGGAGCCTACGGGTACGAGCAGTACTTC
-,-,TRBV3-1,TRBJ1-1,CASSQELGSNTEAFF,TGTGCCAGCAGCCAAGAACTAGGGTCGAACACTGAAGCTTTCTTT
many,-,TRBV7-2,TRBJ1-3,CASSLEVLPGNTIYF,TGTGCCAGCAGCTTAGAGGTTTTGCCTGGAAACACCATATATTTT
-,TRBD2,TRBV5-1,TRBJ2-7,CASSAGRLGLASYEQYF,TGCGCCAGCAGCGCCGGACGCCTAGGACTAGCCTCCTACGAGCAGTACTTC
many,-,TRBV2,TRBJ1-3,CASKRSPGSVSDTIYF,TGTGCCAGCAAGCGTTCCCCCGGGTCTGTCTCAGACACCATATATTTT
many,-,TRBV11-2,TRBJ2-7,CASRLGGGSYYEQYF,TGTGCCAGCCGTCTAGGGGGGGGTTCCTACTACGAGCAGTACTTC
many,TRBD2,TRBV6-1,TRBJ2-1,CASSKKREAYNEQFF,TGTGCCAGCAGTAAAAAGCGGGAGGCATACAATGAGCAGTTCTTC
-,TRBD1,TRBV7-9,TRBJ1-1,CASRPGQANTEAFF,TGTGCCAGCAGGCCGGGACAGGCCAACACTGAAGCTTTCTTT
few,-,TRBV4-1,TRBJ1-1,CASSHAGGGVTEAFF,TGCGCCAGCAGCCACGCCGGGGGGGGCGTCACTGAAGCTTTCTTT
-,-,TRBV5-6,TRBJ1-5,CASSLGYTPAQPQHF,TGTGCCAGCAGCTTGGGGTACACGCCTGCTCAGCCCCAGCATTTT
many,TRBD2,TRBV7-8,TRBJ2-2,CASSLDWLAGKNTGELFF,TGTGCCAGCAGCCTCGATTGGCTAGCGGGAAAGAACACCGGGGAGCTGTTTTTT
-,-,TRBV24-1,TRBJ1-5,CATSRSTGEPQHF,TGTGCCACCAGCCGCTCGACCGGGGAGCCCCAGCATTTT
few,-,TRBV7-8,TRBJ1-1,CASSPEPGGVGLKAFF,TGTGCCAGCAGCCCCGAACCGGGGGGGGTGGGCTTGAAAGCTTTCTTT
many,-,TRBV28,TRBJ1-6,CASSRGESSYNSPLHF,TGTGCCAGCAGTCGGGGGGAGAGCTCCTATAATTCACCCCTCCACTTT
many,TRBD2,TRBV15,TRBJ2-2,CATGHPGLAGAGELFF,TGTGCCACAGGACATCCGGGACTAGCGGGAGCCGGGGAGCTGTTTTTT
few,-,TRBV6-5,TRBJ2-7,CASSYTRPGEQYF,TGTGCCAGCAGTTACACCCGCCCGGGAGAGCAGTACTTC
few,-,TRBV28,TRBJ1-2,CASSPEFYGYTF,TGTGCCAGCAGTCCAGAGTTCTATGGCTACACCTTC
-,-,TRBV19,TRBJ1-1,CASRGGEALF,TGTGCCAGTAGAGGCGGTGAAGCTTTATTT
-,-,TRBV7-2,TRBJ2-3,CASSLLGGYRGTDTQYF,TGTGCCAGCAGCTTACTGGGGGGCTACCGTGGCACAGATACGCAGTATTTT
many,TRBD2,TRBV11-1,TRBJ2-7,CASTRGTSNEQYF,TGTGCCAGCACCCGAGGGACTAGTAACGAGCAGTACTTC
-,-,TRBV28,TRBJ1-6,CASSGYDGSNSPLHF,TGTGCCAGCAGTGGGTACGACGGCTCTAATTCACCCCTCCACTTT
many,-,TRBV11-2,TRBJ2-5,CASRGGSETQYF,TGTGCCAGCAGAGGGGGTTCTGAGACCCAGTACTTC
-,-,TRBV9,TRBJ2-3,CASSVGQATDTQYF,TGTGCCAGCAGCGTAGGACAGGCGACAGATACGCAGTATTTT
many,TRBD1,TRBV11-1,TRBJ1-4,CASADRGLEKLFF,TGTGCCAGCGCGGACAGGGGGCTCGAAAAACTGTTTTTT
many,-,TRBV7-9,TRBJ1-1,CASSAPRGAQGAFF,TGTGCCAGCAGTGCCCCAAGGGGGGCTCAAGGAGCTTTCTTT
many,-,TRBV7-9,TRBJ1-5,CASSLYEGGSNQPQHF,TGTGCCAGCAGCTTATACGAGGGGGGAAGCAATCAGCCCCAGCATTTT
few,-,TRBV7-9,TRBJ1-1,CASSLAMGGFRSTEAFF,TGTGCCAGCAGCTTAGCGATGGGGGGCTTTAGGAGCACTGAAGCTTTCTTT